These 24 T cell receptor beta chains were sequenced from one sample in a study of human T cells and chemical hapten exposure (dated by TCRdb to the early 2020s). Library preparation used RACE. For sequencing, a NextSeq 500 was employed. The public reads were reprocessed in TCRdb via fastp at Q25 and MiXCR, keeping in-frame beta chains. Each entry merges the rows of one CDR3 protein and shows their most common DNA and genes. Recorded for this sample are roughly 88,000 distinct CDR3 sequences; 8% to 10% of them occurred a single time. Roughly 4% of the sample lies in the top ten. This sample's time point label indicates: pre-sensitization, week 0. Sample treatment or condition, as interpreted from the label and publication: therapeutic diphenylcyclopropenone sensitization with weekly scalp DPC. This specimen consisted of whole blood, obtained in connection with sensitization to the hapten diphenylcyclopropenone (DPC). The source is a woman in her forties with alopecia areata. Some clones in this sample may be carry-over from other donors' samples.

The J gene is TRBJ1-3, the V gene TRBV7-9; D is ambiguous. V shed 5 bases and J shed 0 bases, with 11 bases lying between them. Germline V gene lookup returns CDR1 SEHNR and CDR2 FQNEAQ (reference sequence). The CDR3 extends over 15 amino acids. The CDR3: CASSATWGSGNTIYF. The CDR3 DNA reads as TGTGCCAGCAGCGCCACATGGGGCTCTGGAAACACCATATATTTT.

In this sample, this clonotype turned up a few times. J is TRBJ1-5 and V is TRBV7-9; D remains ambiguous. Trimming pared 3 bases from V and 2 bases from J, leaving 8 bases between. Germline V gene lookup returns CDR1 SEHNR and CDR2 FQNEAQ (reference sequence). The CDR3 sequence is 14 residues long. This CDR3 reads CASSFSGGNQPQHF. CDR3 bases: TGTGCCAGCAGCTTCTCTGGGGGCAATCAGCCCCAGCATTTT.

This clonotype has more than one count but fewer than ten. The junction departs from germline at one end; a sequencing error may be responsible. The J gene is TRBJ2-1, the V gene TRBV7-7; D is unresolved. There are 15 residues in the CDR3. Looked up from germline, CDR1 is SSHAT and CDR2 is FNYEAQ (reference sequence). The CDR3 loop reads CASSLGWGSYNEQFF. The CDR3 nucleotides are TGTGCTAGCAGCTTGGGATGGGGCTCCTACAATGAGCAGTTCTTC.

This clonotype was seen at least ten times. This rearrangement joins TRBV4-3 to TRBJ1-1, with 8 bases aligning to TRBD1. The junction had 9 bases not matched to a gene; V was cut back by 0 bases and J by 3 bases. The V gene's germline CDR1 is LGHNA and CDR2 YSLEER. The CDR3 loop spans 17 amino acids. The CDR3 protein is CASSQDLVETGDTEAFF. The DNA of the CDR3 is TGCGCCAGCAGCCAAGATCTGGTTGAGACAGGGGACACTGAAGCTTTCTTT.

In its sample, this clonotype was seen a few times. The chain carries TRBV7-8 and TRBJ2-7; D is perhaps TRBD1 (6 bases). This CDR3 is 14 amino acids long. The germline CDR1 and CDR2 sequences are SGHVS and FQNEAQ. V was shortened by 8 bases and J by 2 bases, with 16 bases between the two germline ends. The CDR3 here is CASQTGRGPYEQYF. The CDR3 nucleotides read TGTGCCAGCCAAACCGGCAGGGGACCCTACGAGCAGTACTTC.

This clonotype showed up just a few times. The genes are TRBV6-2 or TRBV6-3 and TRBJ2-7; D ambiguous. Trimming took off 4 bases at V and 0 bases at J, with 13 bases between the two ends. The germline V gene has CDR1 MNHEY and CDR2 SVGEGT. This CDR3 comprises 15 residues. CDR3 residues: CASSFATDRSYEQYF. CDR3 in DNA: TGTGCCAGCAGTTTCGCAACGGACCGCTCCTACGAGCAGTACTTC.

This clonotype was detected only a few times. The genes are TRBV7-9 and TRBJ1-1; D not certain. The V and J ends lost 0 bases and 1 base respectively, with 9 bases between them. Looked up from germline, CDR1 is SEHNR and CDR2 is FQNEAQ (reference sequence). The CDR3 length is 15 residues. This CDR3 reads CASSLARHANTEAFF. In nucleotides, the CDR3 is TGTGCCAGCAGCTTAGCGAGGCACGCGAACACTGAAGCTTTCTTT.

This clonotype was counted at least ten times. The V and J genes are TRBV19 and TRBJ1-4; perhaps TRBD1 as D (5 bases). Trimming took 3 bases from V and 0 from J, leaving 11 bases between them. This CDR3 is 16 amino acids long. Germline-derived CDR1 and CDR2 are LNHDA and SQIVND (reference sequence). In DNA form, the CDR3 reads TGTGCCAGTAGTATGCTCCAGGACACAACTAATGAAAAACTGTTTTTT. It encodes CASSMLQDTTNEKLFF.

In this sample, this clonotype turned up a few times. This sequence joins TRBV6-4 and TRBJ2-1, with 14 nucleotides matching TRBD2. The V and J ends lost 0 bases and 8 bases, in that order; junction bases with no gene match: 3. CDR3 length: 16 residues. Germline V gene data show CDR1 as MRHNA and CDR2 as SNTAGT. CDR3 region: CASSDSTSGGADEQFF. CDR3 nucleotide sequence: TGTGCCAGCAGTGACTCGACTAGCGGGGGGGCGGATGAGCAGTTCTTC.

The rearrangement joins TRBV7-2 to TRBJ1-3; D gene ambiguous. The germline V gene has CDR1 SGHTA and CDR2 FQGNSA. Deletions cut 2 bases from V and 4 bases from J, with 6 bases between. The length of the CDR3 is 13 residues. The DNA of the CDR3 is TGTGCCAGCAGCTTATTAAGAGGAAACACCATATATTTT. Residues: CASSLLRGNTIYF.

This clonotype was recorded at least ten times. The chain employs TRBV7-9 and TRBJ2-5; 8 nucleotides agree with TRBD1. The V segment lost 5 bases and the J segment 5 bases; nucleotides outside the gene matches: 7. Per germline, CDR1 SEHNR and CDR2 FQNEAQ (reference sequence). This CDR3 comprises 14 residues. The CDR3 sequence: CASSEETGDETQYF. CDR3 sequence (DNA): TGTGCCAGCAGCGAGGAGACAGGGGATGAGACCCAGTACTTC.

The genes are TRBV7-8 and TRBJ2-7; 10 positions agree with TRBD1. The junction had 10 bases not matched to a gene; V was cut back by 7 bases and J by 4 bases. Germline CDR1 and CDR2: SGHVS and FQNEAQ. CDR3 length equals 15 residues. DNA for the CDR3: TGTGCCAGCATTTTACCGGGACAGGGGTGGTACGAGCAGTACTTC. This sequence encodes CASILPGQGWYEQYF.

This clonotype showed up just a few times. The chain recombines TRBV14 with TRBJ2-3; D remains ambiguous. Germline CDR1 and CDR2: SGHDN and FVKESK. The CDR3 has 12 amino acids. V lost 1 base, J lost 6 bases, and 5 bases lay in between. The CDR3 loop is CASSQVLDTQYF. CDR3 sequence (DNA): TGTGCCAGCAGCCAAGTTTTGGATACGCAGTATTTT.

This clonotype was observed many times. This chain uses TRBV6-6 with TRBJ1-1; D is unclear. The CDR3 has 13 amino acids. Trimming removed 5 bases from V and 1 base from J, with 8 bases in between. CDR1 and CDR2 from the germline V gene are MNHNY and SVGAGI (reference sequence). CDR3 sequence reads: CASSPDPNTEAFF. The DNA for the CDR3 is TGTGCCAGCAGTCCCGACCCGAACACTGAAGCTTTCTTT.

This clonotype was recorded many times. As DNA, the CDR3 is TGTGCCAGCAGCTTAGATCGGGGCCCATACCACGAGCAGTACTTC. Its protein product is CASSLDRGPYHEQYF. The chain uses TRBV11-2 and TRBJ2-7; D assignment may be TRBD1 or TRBD2 (5 bases each). The CDR3 contains 15 residues. Per germline, CDR1 SGHAT and CDR2 FQNNGV. V was shortened by 0 bases and J by 5 bases, with 14 bases between the two germline ends.

The chain recombines TRBV7-9 with TRBJ1-2, with no clear D. Per the germline V gene, CDR1 is SEHNR and CDR2 is FQNEAQ (reference sequence). Trimming stripped 2 bases from V and 3 bases from J, with 7 bases between. This CDR3 has 13 amino acids. Here the CDR3 DNA reads TGTGCCAGCAGCTTACGCCCGGACTATGGCTACACCTTC. Translating gives CASSLRPDYGYTF.

This rearrangement joins TRBV7-2 to TRBJ1-3; D is unresolved. The CDR3 is made up of 14 amino acids. Germline V gene sequence: CDR1 SGHTA, CDR2 FQGNSA. Trimming pared 4 bases from V and 3 bases from J, leaving 10 bases between. The CDR3, as DNA: TGTGCCAGCAGCTCAGGCGGGTTTGGAAACACCATATATTTT. It translates to CASSSGGFGNTIYF.

With regard to this clonotype: The junction departs from the called germline gene at one end, perhaps through a read error. The chain carries TRBV2 and TRBJ2-7; D assignment may be TRBD1 or TRBD2 (5 bases each). The germline V gene encodes CDR1 SNHLY and CDR2 FYNNEI. This CDR3 spans 15 amino acids. CDR3 in amino acids: CASSEGTGSSYEQYF. CDR3 bases: TGTGCCAGCAGCGAAGGGACCGGAAGCTCCTACGAGCAGTACTTC.

This clonotype showed up just a few times. The J gene is TRBJ2-7, the V gene TRBV29-1; D possibly uses TRBD1 or TRBD2 (5 bases each). V gave up 7 bases and J gave up 2 bases, with 12 bases separating them. This CDR3 comprises 12 residues. The germline CDR1 and CDR2 sequences are SQVTM and ANQGSEA. Here the CDR3 reads CSAGTSAYEQYF. The DNA of the CDR3 is TGCAGCGCTGGGACCTCCGCCTACGAGCAGTACTTC.

This clonotype was recorded many times. The chain employs TRBV12-3 or TRBV12-4 and TRBJ1-1; D uncertain. Trimming took 7 bases from V and 5 from J, leaving 14 bases between them. This CDR3 has 13 amino acids. Here the CDR3 DNA reads TGTGCCAGCACTACCGAACTAGGGACTGAAGCTTTCTTT. It translates to CASTTELGTEAFF.

Turning to this clonotype: A much larger clonotype is one base distant, so this may be a read error. The rearrangement uses TRBV12-3 or TRBV12-4 and TRBJ2-7, with D perhaps TRBD1 or TRBD2 (5 bases each). V was cut by 5 bases and J by 2 bases, with 10 bases left in between. This CDR3 spans 13 amino acids. CDR3 protein: CASSRGEAYEQYF. CDR3 sequence (DNA): TGTGCCAGCAGTCGGGGCGAAGCCTACGAGCAGTACTTC.

V usage is TRBV9 and J usage is TRBJ2-1, with TRBD2 matching over 9 bases. This CDR3 contains 13 residues. Per germline, CDR1 SGDLS and CDR2 YYNGEE. Losses at the gene ends were 3 bases for V and 8 bases for J; bases not matched to a gene: 3. The CDR3: CASSGGLAYEQFF. CDR3 nucleotide sequence: TGTGCCAGCAGCGGGGGACTAGCCTATGAGCAGTTCTTC.

A few counts support this clonotype. The rearrangement uses TRBV29-1 and TRBJ1-1, with D possibly TRBD1 on 5 matching bases. The ends were cut back, 5 bases at V and 7 bases at J, with 11 bases in the middle. The CDR3 extends over 11 amino acids. From germline, CDR1 is SQVTM and CDR2 ANQGSEA. The CDR3 reads CSVKGSSEAFF. The CDR3 DNA sequence: TGCAGCGTTAAGGGGTCTAGTGAAGCTTTCTTT. Full variable domain (missing parts from reference TRBV29-1 and TRBJ1-1): SAVISQKPSRDICQRGTSLTIQCQVDSQVTMMFWYRQQPGQSLTLIATANQGSEATYESGFVIDKFPISRPNLTFSTLTVSNMSPEDSSIYLCSVKGSSEAFFGQGTRLTVV.

This clonotype has at least ten counts. The CDR3 DNA is TGTGCCAGCAGTGCCCTCACTAGCAATCAGCCCCAGCATTTT. Protein product: CASSALTSNQPQHF. J is TRBJ1-5 and V is TRBV6-4; D remains unclear. V dropped 4 bases and J dropped 0 bases, with 7 bases sitting between them. The germline gives CDR1 MRHNA, CDR2 SNTAGT. The CDR3 spans 14 residues.